The text below deals with one TCR beta chain. In the source study's methods: Amplification of reference gene primers provided the estimated nucleated cell counts. The assay was immunoSEQ multiplex PCR, and TCRdb's table has in-frame clones only and misses some. V and J calls and clone size come straight from that table; D and trimming were deduced from the DNA. The table lists 200,000 to 250,000 clones, more than 75% of them singletons. The CDR3 spans 13 residues. CDR1 SQVTM and CDR2 ANQGSEA come from the germline V gene. Deletions cut 4 bases from V and 0 bases from J, with 9 bases between. Enrollment of patients from Seattle took place during active infection, with longitudinal follow-up. This sample is drawn from a study of blood T cell repertoires in COVID-19. On the study more broadly: Collection of acute and convalescent COVID-19 samples took place in the United States, Italy and Spain. T cells, B-cell-depleted T cells, or PBMCs supplied cDNA or gDNA.

This chain joins TRBV29-1 and TRBJ2-5; D uncertain. Sequencing was performed on peripheral blood. The receptor comes from a woman in her 70s with COVID-19, enrolled during active disease. Here the CDR3 DNA reads TGCAGCGTTGTGGGCCAGTACCAAGAGACCCAGTACTTC. Translation gives CSVVGQYQETQYF.